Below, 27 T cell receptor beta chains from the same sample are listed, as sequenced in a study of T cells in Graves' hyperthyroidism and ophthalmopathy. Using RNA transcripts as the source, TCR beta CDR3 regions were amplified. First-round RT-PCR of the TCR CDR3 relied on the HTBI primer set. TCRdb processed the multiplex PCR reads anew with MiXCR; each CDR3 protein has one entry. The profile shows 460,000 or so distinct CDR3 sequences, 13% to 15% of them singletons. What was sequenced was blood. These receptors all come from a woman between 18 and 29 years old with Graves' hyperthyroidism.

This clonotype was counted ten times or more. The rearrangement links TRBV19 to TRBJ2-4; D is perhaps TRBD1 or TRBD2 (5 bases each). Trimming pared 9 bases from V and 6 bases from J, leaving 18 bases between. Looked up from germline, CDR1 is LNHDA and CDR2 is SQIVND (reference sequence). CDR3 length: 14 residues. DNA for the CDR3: TGTGCCAGCACCCCCGACCGGGACCCAAACATTCAGTACTTC. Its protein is CASTPDRDPNIQYF.

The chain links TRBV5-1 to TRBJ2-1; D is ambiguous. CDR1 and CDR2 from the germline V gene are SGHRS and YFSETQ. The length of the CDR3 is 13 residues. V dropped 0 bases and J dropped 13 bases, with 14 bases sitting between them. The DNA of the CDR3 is TGCGCCAGCAGCTTGGGCCAAGGACCCGGCCAGTTCTTC. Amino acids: CASSLGQGPGQFF.

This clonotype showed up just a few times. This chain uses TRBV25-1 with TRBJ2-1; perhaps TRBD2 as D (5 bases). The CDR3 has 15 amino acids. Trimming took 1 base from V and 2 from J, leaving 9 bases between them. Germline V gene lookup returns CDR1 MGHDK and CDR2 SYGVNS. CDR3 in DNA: TGTGCCAGCAGTGAATTCTCCGGGGCCTACAATGAGCAGTTCTTC. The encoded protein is CASSEFSGAYNEQFF.

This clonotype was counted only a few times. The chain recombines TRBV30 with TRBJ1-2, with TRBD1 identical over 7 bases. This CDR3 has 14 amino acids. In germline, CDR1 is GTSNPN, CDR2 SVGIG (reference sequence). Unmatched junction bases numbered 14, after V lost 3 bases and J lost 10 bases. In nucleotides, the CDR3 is TGTGCCTGGAGCCCCAAACAGGGGCGAGGAGTCTACACCTTC. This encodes CAWSPKQGRGVYTF.

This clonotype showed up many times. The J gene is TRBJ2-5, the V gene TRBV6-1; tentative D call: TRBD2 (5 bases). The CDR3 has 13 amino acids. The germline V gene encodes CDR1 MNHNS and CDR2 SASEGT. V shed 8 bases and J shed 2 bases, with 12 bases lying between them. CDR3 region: CASGPLAQETQYF. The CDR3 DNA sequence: TGTGCCAGCGGGCCCCTAGCTCAAGAGACCCAGTACTTC.

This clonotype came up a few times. The CDR3 protein is CASSLELSGAAFF. The CDR3, as DNA: TGTGCCAGCAGCTTAGAGTTGTCCGGGGCAGCTTTCTTT. The rearrangement joins TRBV7-2 to TRBJ1-1; tentative D call: TRBD1 (5 bases). CDR3 length: 13 residues. Looked up from germline, CDR1 is SGHTA and CDR2 is FQGNSA. Between the trimmed V and J ends, which lost 1 base and 10 bases, there was a span of 13 bases.

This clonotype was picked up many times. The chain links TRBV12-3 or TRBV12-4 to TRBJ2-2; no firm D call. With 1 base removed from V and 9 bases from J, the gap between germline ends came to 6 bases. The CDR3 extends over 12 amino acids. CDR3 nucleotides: TGTGCCAGCAGTTTAGTGAGCTGGGAGCTGTTTTTT. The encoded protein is CASSLVSWELFF.

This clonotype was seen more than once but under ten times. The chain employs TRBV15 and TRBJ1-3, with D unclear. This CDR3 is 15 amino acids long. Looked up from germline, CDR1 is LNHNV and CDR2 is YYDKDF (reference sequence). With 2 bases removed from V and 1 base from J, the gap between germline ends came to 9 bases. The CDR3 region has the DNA TGTGCCACCAGCAGACCTAGAGGGTCTGGAAACACCATATATTTT. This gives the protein CATSRPRGSGNTIYF.

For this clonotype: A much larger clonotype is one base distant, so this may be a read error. This CDR3 is CSVDDMGLAPNEQFF. CDR3 nucleotide sequence: TGCAGCGTTGATGATATGGGACTAGCCCCCAATGAGCAGTTCTTC. The chain couples TRBV29-1 to TRBJ2-1, with TRBD2 matching over 9 bases. Germline CDR1 and CDR2: SQVTM and ANQGSEA. Unmatched junction bases numbered 9, after V lost 3 bases and J lost 6 bases. This CDR3 is built from 15 residues.

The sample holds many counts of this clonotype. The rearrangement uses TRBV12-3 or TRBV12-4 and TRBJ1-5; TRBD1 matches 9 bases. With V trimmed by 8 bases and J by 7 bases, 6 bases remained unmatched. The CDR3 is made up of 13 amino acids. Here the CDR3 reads CASSPGQGQPQHF. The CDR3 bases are TGTGCCAGCTCTCCGGGACAGGGCCAGCCCCAGCATTTT.

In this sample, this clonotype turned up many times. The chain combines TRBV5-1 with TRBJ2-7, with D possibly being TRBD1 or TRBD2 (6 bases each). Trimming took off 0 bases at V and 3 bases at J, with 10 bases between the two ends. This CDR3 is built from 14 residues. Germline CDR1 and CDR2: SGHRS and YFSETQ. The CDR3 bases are TGCGCCAGCAGCTTGGGCCGGGGGCACTACGAGCAGTACTTC. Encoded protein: CASSLGRGHYEQYF.

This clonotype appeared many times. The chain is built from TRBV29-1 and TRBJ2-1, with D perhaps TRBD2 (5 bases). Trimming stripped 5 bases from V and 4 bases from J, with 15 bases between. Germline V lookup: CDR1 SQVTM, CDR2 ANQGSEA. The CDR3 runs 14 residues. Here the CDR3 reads CSVSGSALYNEQFF. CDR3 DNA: TGCAGCGTTTCGGGAAGCGCTCTATACAATGAGCAGTTCTTC.

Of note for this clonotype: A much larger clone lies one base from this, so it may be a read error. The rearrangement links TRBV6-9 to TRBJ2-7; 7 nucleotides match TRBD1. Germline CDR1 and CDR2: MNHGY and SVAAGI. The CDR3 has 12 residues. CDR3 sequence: CASRGGSYGQYV. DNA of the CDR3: TGTGCCTCCCGAGGGGGCTCCTACGGGCAGTACGTC.

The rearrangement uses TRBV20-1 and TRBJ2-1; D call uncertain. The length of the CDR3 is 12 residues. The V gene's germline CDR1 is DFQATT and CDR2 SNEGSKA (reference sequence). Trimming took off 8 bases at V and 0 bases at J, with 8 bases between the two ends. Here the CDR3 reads CSRTSSYNEQFF. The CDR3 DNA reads TGCAGTCGGACCAGCTCCTACAATGAGCAGTTCTTC.

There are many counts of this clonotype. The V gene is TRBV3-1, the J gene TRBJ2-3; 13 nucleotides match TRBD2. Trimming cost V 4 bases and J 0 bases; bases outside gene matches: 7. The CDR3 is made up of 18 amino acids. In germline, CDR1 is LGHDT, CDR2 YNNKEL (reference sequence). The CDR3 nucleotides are TGTGCCAGCAGCCTTGGGACTAGCGGGACTACTAGCACAGATACGCAGTATTTT. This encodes CASSLGTSGTTSTDTQYF.

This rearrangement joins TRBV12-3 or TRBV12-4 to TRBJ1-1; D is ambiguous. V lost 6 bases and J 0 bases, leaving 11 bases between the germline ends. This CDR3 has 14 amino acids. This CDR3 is CASRFRSLNTEAFF. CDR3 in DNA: TGTGCCAGCAGATTCAGGAGTTTGAACACTGAAGCTTTCTTT.

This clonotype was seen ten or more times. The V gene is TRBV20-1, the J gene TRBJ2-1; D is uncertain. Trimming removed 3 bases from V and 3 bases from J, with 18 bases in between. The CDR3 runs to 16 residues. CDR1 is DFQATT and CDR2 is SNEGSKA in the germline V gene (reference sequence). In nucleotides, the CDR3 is TGCAGTGCTAGGCCTATACGGCGTATTGTCTACAATGAGCAGTTCTTC. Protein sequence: CSARPIRRIVYNEQFF.

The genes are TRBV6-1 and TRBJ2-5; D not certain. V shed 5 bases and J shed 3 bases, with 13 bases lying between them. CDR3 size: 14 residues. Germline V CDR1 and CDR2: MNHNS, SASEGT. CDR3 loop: CASSRGRIEETQYF. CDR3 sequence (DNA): TGTGCCAGCAGTCGTGGACGGATCGAAGAGACCCAGTACTTC.

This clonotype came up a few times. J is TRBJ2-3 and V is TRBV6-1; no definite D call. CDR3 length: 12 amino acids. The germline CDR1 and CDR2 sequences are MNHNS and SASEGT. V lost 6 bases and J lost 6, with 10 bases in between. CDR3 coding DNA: TGTGCCAGCAGATATGATTTGGATACGCAGTATTTT. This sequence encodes CASRYDLDTQYF.

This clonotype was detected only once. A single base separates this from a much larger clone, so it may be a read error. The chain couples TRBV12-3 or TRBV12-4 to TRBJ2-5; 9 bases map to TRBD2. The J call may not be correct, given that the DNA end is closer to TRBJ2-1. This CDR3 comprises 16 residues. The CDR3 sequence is CASSPPVVAGVETQFF. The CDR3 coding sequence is TGTGCCAGCAGTCCCCCGGTGGTAGCGGGAGTTGAGACCCAGTTCTTC.

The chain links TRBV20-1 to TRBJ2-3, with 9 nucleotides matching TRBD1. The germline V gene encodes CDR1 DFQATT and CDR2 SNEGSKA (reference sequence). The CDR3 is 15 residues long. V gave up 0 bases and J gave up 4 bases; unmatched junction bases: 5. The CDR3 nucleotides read TGCAGTGCTAGAGATCGGGACAGGGTTGCAGATACGCAGTATTTT. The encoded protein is CSARDRDRVADTQYF.

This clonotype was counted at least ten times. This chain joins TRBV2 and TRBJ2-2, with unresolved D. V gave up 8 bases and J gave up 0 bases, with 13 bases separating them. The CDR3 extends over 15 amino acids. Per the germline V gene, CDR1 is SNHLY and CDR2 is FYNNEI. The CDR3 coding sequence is TGTGCCAGCCGTCCCCTGGCCTCGAACACCGGGGAGCTGTTTTTT. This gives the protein CASRPLASNTGELFF.

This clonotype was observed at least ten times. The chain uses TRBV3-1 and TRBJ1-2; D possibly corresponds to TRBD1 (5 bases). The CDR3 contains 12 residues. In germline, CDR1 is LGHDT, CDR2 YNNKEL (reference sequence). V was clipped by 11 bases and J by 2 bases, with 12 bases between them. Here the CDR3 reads CASGTVNYGYTF. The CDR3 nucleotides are TGTGCCTCGGGGACGGTAAACTATGGCTACACCTTC.

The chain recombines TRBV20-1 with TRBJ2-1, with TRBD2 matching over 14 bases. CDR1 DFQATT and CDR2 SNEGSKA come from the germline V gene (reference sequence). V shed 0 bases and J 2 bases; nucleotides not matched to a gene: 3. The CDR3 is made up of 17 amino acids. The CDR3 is CSARDRLAGGPYNEQFF. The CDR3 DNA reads TGCAGTGCTAGAGACCGACTAGCGGGAGGGCCCTACAATGAGCAGTTCTTC.

CDR3 residues: CASSLAFGANGYTF. The DNA for the CDR3 is TGTGCCAGCAGCTTAGCTTTCGGGGCCAATGGCTACACCTTC. The V gene is TRBV7-9, the J gene TRBJ1-2, with D possibly being TRBD1 (5 bases). CDR1 is SEHNR and CDR2 is FQNEAQ in the germline V gene (reference sequence). The germline V and J ends were trimmed by 0 bases and 6 bases, with 11 bases remaining between them. The CDR3 consists of 14 residues.

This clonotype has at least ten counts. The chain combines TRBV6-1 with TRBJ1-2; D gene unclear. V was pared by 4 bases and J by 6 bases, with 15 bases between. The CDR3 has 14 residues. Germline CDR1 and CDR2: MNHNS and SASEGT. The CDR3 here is CASSGSPGGDGYTF. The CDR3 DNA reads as TGTGCCAGCAGTGGATCTCCGGGAGGCGATGGCTACACCTTC.

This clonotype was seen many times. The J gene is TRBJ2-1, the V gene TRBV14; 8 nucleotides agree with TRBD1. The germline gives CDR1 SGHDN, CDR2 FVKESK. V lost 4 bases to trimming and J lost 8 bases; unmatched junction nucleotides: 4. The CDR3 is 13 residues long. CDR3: CASSRLTGDEQFF. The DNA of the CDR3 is TGTGCCAGCAGCCGGCTGACAGGGGATGAGCAGTTCTTC. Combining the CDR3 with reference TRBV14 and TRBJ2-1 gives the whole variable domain EAGVTQFPSHSVIEKGQTVTLRCDPISGHDNLYWYRRVMGKEIKFLLHFVKESKQDESGMPNNRFLAERTGGTYSTLKVQPAELEDSGVYFCASSRLTGDEQFFGPGTRLTVL.